This T cell receptor (beta chain) was retrieved from a study of ipilimumab plus nivolumab after autologous stem cell transplantation. Using immunoSEQ multiplex PCR, the repertoire was profiled, and TCRdb retains in-frame clones only, with some absent. The sample lists roughly 45,000 clones, roughly 84% occurring once. The CDR3 consists of 12 residues. CDR1 is SGHRS and CDR2 is YFSETQ in the germline V gene. Deletions cut 4 bases from V and 9 bases from J, with 13 bases between. The chain links TRBV5-1 to TRBJ1-2; D perhaps matches TRBD1 (6 bases). This clonotype originated in a male donor with multiple myeloma. The sample was PBMCs, taken in a trial of ipilimumab plus nivolumab as post-transplant consolidation. CDR3 region: CASSPTTGSYTF. The DNA of the CDR3 is TGCGCCAGCAGCCCAACCACAGGGAGCTACACCTTC.